The source of this T cell receptor beta chain is a study of blood T cells in healthy people across ages. Germline values: CDR1 MNHEY, CDR2 SVGAGI. Trimming cost V 6 bases and J 2 bases, with 17 bases left between them. The CDR3 extends over 15 amino acids. Extraction of total RNA produced a minimum of 5 micrograms from each sample. The authors ran a second PCR of roughly 6 to 12 cycles using a sample-barcoded 5' primer and a J-beta primer mix. TCRdb re-derived calls from the 5' RACE reads in MiXCR, one entry per CDR3 protein. Of 920,000 or so distinct CDR3 sequences listed, 40% to 50% are singletons. This clonotype came up many times.

Sample: blood. The TCR was taken from a woman aged 60-70 years in good health. The genes are TRBV6-5 and TRBJ2-7; no definite D call. The CDR3 bases are TGTGCCAGCAGGATCCGACAATGGGATGCCTACGAGCAGTACTTC. Translation gives CASRIRQWDAYEQYF.